The rows below give T cell receptor beta chains drawn from one sample of a study of blood T cell repertoires in COVID-19. Profiling relied on immunoSEQ multiplex PCR, and the TCRdb table lists in-frame clones only, not all of them. The sample consists of around 110,000 clones, approximately 80% of them appearing once. Input material: peripheral blood. Every receptor here comes from a woman in her 70s with acute or convalescent COVID-19. CDR3s include the opening cysteine and the closing phenylalanine or tryptophan. Fields, in order: J gene, D gene, V gene, clone size, CDR3 DNA, CDR3 protein. The D gene is left open where the match is weak. Some rows mark clone size as missing; the rest say once, few, many or name a class of expanded clone.

TRBJ1-1	TRBD1	TRBV6-5	NA	TGTGCCAGCAGGGACACTACAGGGGGAACTGAAGCTTTCTTT	CASRDTTGGTEAFF
TRBJ1-1	NA	TRBV13	NA	TGTGCCAGCAGCTCCGGGGGAGGGAACACTGAAGCTTTCTTT	CASSSGGGNTEAFF
TRBJ1-2	NA	TRBV10-3	NA	TGTGCCATCAGGGGGGCGCAAAGTGGCTACACCTTC	CAIRGAQSGYTF
TRBJ1-4	NA	TRBV15	NA	TGTGCCACCAGCGGGTCCCTCGGGGCTAATGAAAAACTGTTTTTT	CATSGSLGANEKLFF
TRBJ1-4	NA	TRBV11-3	NA	TGTGCCAGCAGCCCCTCGTCACGGTCCAGGGAAAAACTGTTTTTT	CASSPSSRSREKLFF
TRBJ1-1	NA	TRBV29-1	NA	TGCAGCGTTGAAAAAGCTCAGAACACTGAAGCTTTCTTT	CSVEKAQNTEAFF
TRBJ1-2	NA	TRBV5-1	many	TGCGCCAGCAGGTCCGAGTCGGTTGTGGTTGGCTACACCTTC	CASRSESVVVGYTF
TRBJ2-5	NA	TRBV5-1	NA	TGCGCCAGCAGCTCCGGCCAAGAGACCCAGTACTTC	CASSSGQETQYF
TRBJ1-6	TRBD1	TRBV5-1	NA	TGCGCCAGCAGCTTGGGGGGACAGGGTGCTTCACCCCTCCACTTT	CASSLGGQGASPLHF
TRBJ1-2	NA	TRBV5-1	NA	TGCGCCAGCAGCCCGACAAGTGCGGGGGGCTACACCTTC	CASSPTSAGGYTF